The 3 T cell receptor beta chains presented below share a single source sample, sequenced in a study of blood T cell repertoires in COVID-19. The assay was immunoSEQ multiplex PCR, and TCRdb's table has in-frame clones only and misses some. The top ten hold less than 1.5% of the sample, which has 350,000 to 450,000 clones, 88% seen once. Sequenced material: PBMCs or T cells enriched from blood (not recorded which). The origin of the receptors is a woman aged 18-29 years who had been exposed to COVID-19.

The V call is TRBV29-1, the J call TRBJ2-7; D possibly corresponds to TRBD1 (6 bases). CDR1 and CDR2 from the germline V gene are SQVTM and ANQGSEA. The V end was cut by 4 bases, the J end by 6 bases, with 19 bases between. The CDR3 extends over 14 amino acids. The CDR3 DNA is TGCAGCGTTGGGAAGGGGCAGGGGATAGGCGAGCAGTACTTC. It translates to CSVGKGQGIGEQYF.

CDR3 amino acids: CASSHRHPQGVGNTIYF. CDR3 nucleotide sequence: TGCGCCAGCAGCCACCGACACCCACAGGGGGTAGGAAACACCATATATTTT. V is TRBV4-1 and J is TRBJ1-3; TRBD1 matches at 8 bases. This CDR3 spans 17 amino acids. V shed 3 bases and J 4 bases; nucleotides not matched to a gene: 11. Germline CDR1 reads MGHRA; CDR2 reads YSYEKL.

The rearrangement links TRBV4-2 to TRBJ2-3; 10 bases are shared with TRBD2. Trimming at V came to 3 bases and at J to 0 bases, leaving 18 bases not matched to a gene. The germline CDR1 and CDR2 sequences are LGHNA and YNFKEQ. CDR3 size: 21 residues. CDR3 protein: CASSHISAGGTSTFSTDTQYF. CDR3 DNA sequence: TGTGCCAGCAGCCACATATCAGCGGGGGGGACTAGTACCTTTAGCACAGATACGCAGTATTTT.